The 29 T cell receptor beta chains given below trace back to one sample, sequenced in a study of T cell changes during pregnancy in multiple sclerosis. The protocol was immunoSEQ multiplex PCR, while the TCRdb copy is restricted to in-frame clones and leaves out a portion. The sample holds fewer than 60,000 clones, roughly 87% seen once. This material consisted of peripheral blood, taken in the third trimester of pregnancy. These receptors originate from a female donor in good health, enrolled as a control in a pregnancy study.

The chain is built from TRBV2 and TRBJ2-3; the match to TRBD1 covers 7 bases. This CDR3 spans 14 amino acids. V lost 6 bases, J lost 3 bases, and 6 bases stayed unmatched. Germline CDR1 SNHLY, CDR2 FYNNEI. CDR3 loop: CASRPQTGTDTQYF. The CDR3 DNA sequence: TGTGCCAGCAGACCTCAGACAGGGACAGATACGCAGTATTTT.

The chain employs TRBV25-1 and TRBJ1-1; 8 bases line up with TRBD1. The CDR3 extends over 13 amino acids. The germline CDR1 and CDR2 sequences are MGHDK and SYGVNS. V dropped 5 bases and J dropped 5; count of bases not matched to a gene: 4. CDR3 sequence: CASSQGASTEAFF. DNA of the CDR3: TGTGCCAGCAGTCAGGGGGCCTCGACTGAAGCTTTCTTT.

V usage is TRBV6-4 and J usage is TRBJ2-1, with 14 positions matching TRBD2. The CDR3 covers 15 residues. The J segment lost 6 bases and the V segment lost 3 bases, leaving 1 base of the junction unmatched. The germline gives CDR1 MRHNA, CDR2 SNTAGT. CDR3 in DNA: TGTGCCAGCAGTGAGGGGACTAGCGGGAGCAATGAGCAGTTCTTC. Protein sequence: CASSEGTSGSNEQFF.

This clone was counted a single time. The rearrangement uses TRBV28 and TRBJ1-5; D uncertain. This CDR3 has 14 amino acids. Trimming took off 7 bases at V and 7 bases at J, with 17 bases between the two ends. Germline CDR1 and CDR2: MDHEN and SYDVKM. CDR3 protein: CASTMGDINQPQHF. CDR3 nucleotide sequence: TGTGCCAGCACCATGGGCGATATCAACCAGCCCCAGCATTTT.

This sequence joins TRBV15 and TRBJ1-4, with D possibly matching TRBD1 (5 bases). The CDR3 covers 12 residues. In germline, CDR1 is LNHNV, CDR2 YYDKDF (reference sequence). Between the trimmed V and J ends, which lost 3 bases and 8 bases, there was a span of 7 bases. DNA for the CDR3: TGTGCCACCAGCAGGCGGGGGGAAAAACTGTTTTTT. Protein sequence: CATSRRGEKLFF. Variable domain in full (rest from reference TRBV15 and TRBJ1-4): DAMVIQNPRYQVTQFGKPVTLSCSQTLNHNVMYWYQQKSSQAPKLLFHYYDKDFNNEADTPDNFQSRRPNTSFCFLDIRSPGLGDTAMYLCATSRRGEKLFFGSGTQLSVL.

This clone was observed a few times. This chain connects TRBV15 to TRBJ1-1, with no clear D. This CDR3 has 15 amino acids. Per the germline V gene, CDR1 is LNHNV and CDR2 is YYDKDF (reference sequence). V was shortened by 0 bases and J by 1 base, with 9 bases between the two germline ends. As DNA, the CDR3 is TGTGCCACCAGCAGAGATCTGGCAGGGAACACTGAAGCTTTCTTT. It specifies CATSRDLAGNTEAFF.

This clone has only a few counts. V is TRBV10-1 and J is TRBJ2-2; 7 bases are shared with TRBD2. The CDR3 is 14 amino acids. Germline-derived CDR1 and CDR2 are WNHNN and SYGVQD (reference sequence). The ends lost 2 bases at V and 6 bases at J; junction bases unmatched: 3. CDR3 in DNA: TGCGCCAGCAGTGAGGCGGGGGTACCCGGGGAGCTGTTTTTT. Protein sequence: CASSEAGVPGELFF.

J is TRBJ1-4 and V is TRBV5-4; D unresolved. Germline V gene data show CDR1 as SGHNT and CDR2 as YYREEE (reference sequence). This CDR3 comprises 15 residues. Trimming removed 4 bases from V and 5 bases from J, with 15 bases in between. The CDR3 nucleotides are TGTGCCAGCAGCGGAGGGTGGCGAGGGAATGAAAAACTGTTTTTT. It is translated as CASSGGWRGNEKLFF.

The CDR3 protein is CAWSPEGARRAFF. CDR3 DNA sequence: TGTGCCTGGAGTCCGGAGGGGGCGCGGAGGGCTTTCTTT. J is TRBJ1-1 and V is TRBV30, with 7 bases matching TRBD1. CDR1 is GTSNPN, CDR2 SVGIG, per germline (reference sequence). V lost 2 bases and J lost 11; bases outside the gene matches: 11. The CDR3 length is 13 residues.

The CDR3 nucleotides are TGCGCCATTCGGACAGGACAAGAGACCCAGTACTTC. Translating gives CAIRTGQETQYF. The chain combines TRBV10-2 with TRBJ2-5; 7 positions match TRBD1. V dropped 10 bases and J dropped 2; count of bases not matched to a gene: 4. This CDR3 has 12 residues. Germline V gene sequence: CDR1 WSHSY, CDR2 SAAADI.

J is TRBJ1-1 and V is TRBV7-2; no clear D. The CDR3 has 12 amino acids. V was clipped by 3 bases and J by 2 bases, with 4 bases between them. Germline CDR1 reads SGHTA; CDR2 reads FQGNSA. CDR3 region: CASSFSNTEAFF. The CDR3 DNA reads as TGTGCCAGCAGCTTCTCCAACACTGAAGCTTTCTTT.

The chain employs TRBV27 and TRBJ2-7; D might be TRBD1 (5 bases). V was cut by 6 bases and J by 3 bases, with 12 bases left in between. In germline, CDR1 is MNHEY, CDR2 SMNVEV (reference sequence). The CDR3 contains 13 residues. The CDR3 coding sequence is TGTGCCAGCAGCCAACAGGACCTCTACGAGCAGTACTTC. This translates into CASSQQDLYEQYF.

This clone was seen a single time. The rearrangement joins TRBV4-1 to TRBJ2-5, with 7 positions matching TRBD2. Germline V lookup: CDR1 MGHRA, CDR2 YSYEKL. The CDR3 extends over 11 amino acids. V trimming: 10 bases; J trimming: 4 bases; junction bases outside the gene matches: 3. CDR3 DNA: TGCGCCATATGGGGGGGAGAGACCCAGTACTTC. Translation: CAIWGGETQYF.

J is TRBJ1-2 and V is TRBV5-8; D ambiguous. V was trimmed by 3 bases and J by 1 base, leaving 13 bases between them. CDR3 size: 15 residues. The germline CDR1 and CDR2 sequences are SGHTS and YDEGEE. The CDR3 DNA sequence: TGTGCCAGCAGCTCCGGGTCCCTAATTAACTATGGCTACACCTTC. This translates into CASSSGSLINYGYTF.

The chain combines TRBV5-1 with TRBJ2-7, with 9 bases identical to TRBD2. The CDR3 totals 14 residues. J was trimmed by 1 base and V by 5 bases; bases with no gene match: 4. Germline V gene lookup returns CDR1 SGHRS and CDR2 YFSETQ. Written as DNA, the CDR3 is TGCGCCAGCAGTGGTAGCGGGAGATCCTACGAGCAGTACTTC. The encoded protein is CASSGSGRSYEQYF.

The chain links TRBV9 to TRBJ2-3; 10 bases fit TRBD2. Trimming removed 0 bases from V and 5 bases from J; junction bases left unmatched: 6. Germline-derived CDR1 and CDR2 are SGDLS and YYNGEE. This CDR3 region has 16 residues. The CDR3 DNA reads TGTGCCAGCAGCGTAGACAGCGGGGGGGCCAGAGATACGCAGTATTTT. Amino acids: CASSVDSGGARDTQYF.

The V call is TRBV4-2, the J call TRBJ2-2; no clear D. Trimming stripped 0 bases from V and 6 bases from J, with 8 bases between. Germline V gene sequence: CDR1 LGHNA, CDR2 YNFKEQ. CDR3 length: 14 amino acids. CDR3 DNA sequence: TGTGCCAGCAGCCAAGATTCCGGTCCCGGGGAGCTGTTTTTT. This translates into CASSQDSGPGELFF.

The CDR3 nucleotides read TGTGCCAGCAGCTCTCGTATAGTCTATGGCTACACCTTC. This translates into CASSSRIVYGYTF. This chain joins TRBV7-8 and TRBJ1-2; D gene ambiguous. V was trimmed by 4 bases and J by 4 bases, leaving 10 bases between them. The CDR3 contains 13 residues. CDR1 is SGHVS and CDR2 is FQNEAQ in the germline V gene.

The chain is built from TRBV11-2 and TRBJ2-2; possible D gene TRBD1, 6 bases. This CDR3 contains 13 residues. CDR1 is SGHAT and CDR2 is FQNNGV in the germline V gene. Deletions cut 7 bases from V and 4 bases from J, with 10 bases between. The CDR3 here is CASTQQGTGELFF. CDR3 DNA sequence: TGTGCCAGCACCCAACAGGGCACCGGGGAGCTGTTTTTT.

V is TRBV5-6 and J is TRBJ2-3, with TRBD2 matching 10 bases. Germline values: CDR1 SGHDT, CDR2 YYEEEE. The CDR3 has 16 residues. The J segment lost 4 bases and the V segment lost 5 bases, leaving 10 bases of the junction unmatched. Here the CDR3 DNA reads TGTGCCAGCAGGTGGACTGAGCGGGAGGGCGCAGATACGCAGTATTTT. This codes for CASRWTEREGADTQYF.

This chain joins TRBV5-1 and TRBJ2-7, with 12 bases aligning to TRBD2. From germline, CDR1 is SGHRS and CDR2 YFSETQ. V was clipped by 5 bases and J by 4 bases; unmatched bases: 4. The CDR3 contains 14 residues. CDR3 sequence reads: CASRQGLAGYEQYF. The DNA for the CDR3 is TGCGCCAGCAGACAAGGACTAGCGGGGTACGAGCAGTACTTC.

The chain recombines TRBV9 with TRBJ1-2; D not certain. CDR1 is SGDLS and CDR2 is YYNGEE in the germline V gene. This CDR3 is 14 amino acids long. V dropped 4 bases and J dropped 4 bases, with 14 bases sitting between them. DNA of the CDR3: TGTGCCAGCAGCCCCCCCGCAGGCACCTATGGCTACACCTTC. Translated, it gives CASSPPAGTYGYTF. The full variable domain, completed using reference TRBV9 and TRBJ1-2, is DSGVTQTPKHLITATGQRVTLRCSPRSGDLSVYWYQQSLDQGLQFLIQYYNGEERAKGNILERFSAQQFPDLHSELNLSSLELGDSALYFCASSPPAGTYGYTFGSGTRLTVV.

Only one count was recorded for this clone. CDR3 sequence reads: CAIDQGGNTDTQYF. The CDR3 region has the DNA TGTGCCATCGATCAGGGGGGCAACACAGATACGCAGTATTTT. The rearrangement links TRBV10-3 to TRBJ2-3; tentatively, D is TRBD1 (7 bases). The CDR3 runs 14 residues. Trimming took 8 bases from V and 2 from J, leaving 14 bases between them. Germline lookup yields CDR1 ENHRY and CDR2 SYGVKD.

The V gene is TRBV27, the J gene TRBJ1-3, with D unresolved. Trimming removed 6 bases at V and 0 bases at J, with 9 bases between. Germline V gives CDR1 MNHEY, CDR2 SMNVEV (reference sequence). The CDR3 has 14 residues. Written as DNA, the CDR3 is TGTGCCAGCAGACCGCCTAACTCTGGAAACACCATATATTTT. Its protein is CASRPPNSGNTIYF.

The V gene is TRBV15, the J gene TRBJ2-1; no reliable D call. Germline CDR1 is LNHNV and CDR2 is YYDKDF (reference sequence). Trimming stripped 0 bases from V and 7 bases from J, with 4 bases between. This CDR3 is built from 12 residues. The CDR3 DNA reads TGTGCCACCAGCAGAGATGAGAATGAGCAGTTCTTC. Its protein product is CATSRDENEQFF.

The genes are TRBV19 and TRBJ1-5; D not resolved. V was pared by 3 bases and J by 1 base, with 13 bases between. The V gene's germline CDR1 is LNHDA and CDR2 SQIVND (reference sequence). The CDR3 spans 16 residues. CDR3 in amino acids: CASSIRQAKSNQPQHF. As DNA, the CDR3 is TGTGCCAGTAGTATTAGGCAGGCCAAAAGCAATCAGCCCCAGCATTTT.

The J gene is TRBJ2-1, the V gene TRBV27, with TRBD1 matching over 8 bases. With 6 bases clipped from V and 8 bases from J, the junction kept 15 bases outside the gene matches. The CDR3 totals 16 residues. Germline lookup yields CDR1 MNHEY and CDR2 SMNVEV (reference sequence). The CDR3 region has the DNA TGTGCCAGCAGGGACCGACAGGGGAAAGGGACGGATGAGCAGTTCTTC. Residues: CASRDRQGKGTDEQFF.

V is TRBV9 and J is TRBJ2-2; no firm D call. The CDR3 consists of 13 residues. V was pared by 3 bases and J by 5 bases, with 8 bases between. Germline CDR1 SGDLS, CDR2 YYNGEE. DNA of the CDR3: TGTGCCAGCAGCGGAGACATTACCGGGGAGCTGTTTTTT. Protein: CASSGDITGELFF.

The chain uses TRBV9 and TRBJ2-3, with 10 bases aligning to TRBD2. Trimming took 0 bases from V and 2 from J; bases not matched to a gene: 9. The CDR3 runs to 18 residues. Germline V gene lookup returns CDR1 SGDLS and CDR2 YYNGEE. CDR3 in DNA: TGTGCCAGCAGCGTAGCTACCCTAGCGGGGGCCCCCACAGATACGCAGTATTTT. It is translated as CASSVATLAGAPTDTQYF.